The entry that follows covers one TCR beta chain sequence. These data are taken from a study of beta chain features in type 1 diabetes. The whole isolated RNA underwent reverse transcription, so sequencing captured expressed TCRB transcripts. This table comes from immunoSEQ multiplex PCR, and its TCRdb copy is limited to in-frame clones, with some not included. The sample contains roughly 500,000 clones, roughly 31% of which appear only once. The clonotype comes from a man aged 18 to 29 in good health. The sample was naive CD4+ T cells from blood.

CDR3 in amino acids: CASSLVQGGETQYF. The DNA for the CDR3 is TGTGCCAGCAGCTTAGTACAGGGGGGAGAGACCCAGTACTTC. The J gene is TRBJ2-5, the V gene TRBV7-9; TRBD1 matches 8 bases. The junction had 2 bases not matched to a gene; V was cut back by 1 base and J by 4 bases. Looked up from germline, CDR1 is SEHNR and CDR2 is FQNEAQ (reference sequence). The CDR3 is 14 residues long.